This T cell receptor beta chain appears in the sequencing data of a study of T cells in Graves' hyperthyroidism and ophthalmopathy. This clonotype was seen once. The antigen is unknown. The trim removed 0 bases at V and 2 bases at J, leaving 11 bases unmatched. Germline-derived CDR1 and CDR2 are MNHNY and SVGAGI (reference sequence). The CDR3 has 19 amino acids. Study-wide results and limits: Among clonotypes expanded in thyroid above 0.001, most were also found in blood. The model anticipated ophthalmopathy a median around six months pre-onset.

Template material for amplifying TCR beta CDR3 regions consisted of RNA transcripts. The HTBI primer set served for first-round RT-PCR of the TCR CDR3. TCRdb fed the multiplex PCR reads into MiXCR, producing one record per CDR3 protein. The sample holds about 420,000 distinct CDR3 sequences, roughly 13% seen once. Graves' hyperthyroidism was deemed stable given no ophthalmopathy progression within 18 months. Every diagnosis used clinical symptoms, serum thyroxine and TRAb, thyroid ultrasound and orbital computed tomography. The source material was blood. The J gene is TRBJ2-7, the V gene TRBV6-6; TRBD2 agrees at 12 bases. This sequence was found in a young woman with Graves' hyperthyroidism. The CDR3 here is CASSYSAPTLAGGPYEQYF. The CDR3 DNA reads TGTGCCAGCAGTTACTCCGCTCCTACACTAGCGGGAGGACCCTACGAGCAGTACTTC.